This TCR beta chain was sequenced during a study of T cells in localized non-small cell lung cancer. Here immunoSEQ multiplex PCR was the method, and the copy in TCRdb shows in-frame clones only, minus some. The data hold some 21,000 clones, with about 90% observed a single time. Study-wide results and limits: Heterogeneity remains possible, as sequencing covered one tumor region only. Highest T cell clonality was seen in uninvolved adjacent lung, surpassing that measured in tumor. The appearance of a median approximately 61 of the top 100 tumor clones was seen in adjacent lung.

On this clone: The antigen is unknown.

The CDR3 has 14 residues. Deletions cut 4 bases from V and 8 bases from J, with 17 bases between. Germline CDR1 MDHEN, CDR2 SYDVKM. The chain has TRBV28 and TRBJ1-2, with D possibly matching TRBD1 (5 bases). The sequence derives from a male donor older than 55 with stage I squamous cell lung carcinoma. The sample was peripheral blood, taken before any cancer treatment. The CDR3 reads CASSSSPGSMGYTF. The CDR3 nucleotides read TGTGCCAGCAGTTCCTCCCCAGGGTCGATGGGCTACACCTTC.